Below, 8 T cell receptor beta chains from the same sample are listed, as sequenced in a study of shared clonotypes between healthy human individuals. The method was immunoSEQ multiplex PCR; TCRdb's version includes in-frame clones alone and lacks a portion of them. The sample has more than 2 million clones, less than 95% seen once; the top ten hold 0.85% to 1.3%. It was CD45RO-negative cells, positively selected for CCR7, that made up naive CD8 cells, with terminally differentiated effector memory CD45RA+ cells excluded. The specimen sequenced was naive CD8+ T cells sorted from blood. The source of these receptors is a man younger than 35 in good health.

The CDR3: CASSVYGGLYEQYF. The CDR3 bases are TGTGCCAGTAGTGTGTACGGGGGGCTGTACGAGCAGTACTTC. The rearrangement joins TRBV19 to TRBJ2-7, with D possibly TRBD2 on 7 matching bases. The CDR3 covers 14 residues. Germline-derived CDR1 and CDR2 are LNHDA and SQIVND (reference sequence). V was pared by 5 bases and J by 4 bases, with 15 bases between.

Regarding this clone: The junction and the germline gene differ at one end; a read error may be behind it. The V and J genes are TRBV5-4 and TRBJ2-1, with D maybe TRBD2 (5 bases). Germline V gene sequence: CDR1 SGHNT, CDR2 YYREEE (reference sequence). CDR3 length equals 13 residues. The CDR3 loop reads CASSLDGEIGRIF. CDR3 DNA: TGTGCCAGCAGCTTGGATGGGGAGATAGGTCGGATCTTC.

This clone was detected only a few times. The J gene is TRBJ2-5, the V gene TRBV25-1; the D gene is possibly TRBD1 (6 bases). The J call may be mistaken, given a closer DNA end match to TRBJ2-7. CDR1 MGHDK and CDR2 SYGVNS come from the germline V gene. The CDR3 loop spans 15 amino acids. In nucleotides, the CDR3 is TGTGCCAGCAGTAGGGACAAGCCCCCCTCCTACGAGCAGTACTTC. Translation: CASSRDKPPSYEQYF.

With regard to this clone: The sample carries other DNA sequences with the same CDR3. The chain couples TRBV28 to TRBJ2-1; TRBD2 is a possible D gene (6 bases). Germline assignment: CDR1 MDHEN and CDR2 SYDVKM. V dropped 6 bases and J dropped 7 bases, with 13 bases sitting between them. This CDR3 comprises 13 residues. The chain's CDR3 is CASSLRGVNEQFF. CDR3 sequence (DNA): TGTGCCAGCAGCCTCCGCGGGGTGAATGAGCAGTTCTTC.

The rearrangement uses TRBV7-8 and TRBJ2-7; TRBD2 matches 7 bases. The CDR3 has 15 amino acids. Germline values: CDR1 SGHVS, CDR2 FQNEAQ. Trimming removed 5 bases from V and 3 bases from J; junction bases left unmatched: 10. Here the CDR3 DNA reads TGTGCCAGCAGCGCCGCGGGGGTTGGGGGCTACGAGCAGTACTTC. As protein: CASSAAGVGGYEQYF. Complete variable domain (other parts from reference TRBV7-8 and TRBJ2-7): GAGVSQSPRYKVAKRGQDVALRCDPISGHVSLFWYQQALGQGPEFLTYFQNEAQLDKSGLPSDRFFAERPEGSVSTLKIQRTQQEDSAVYLCASSAAGVGGYEQYFGPGTRLTVT.

Concerning this clone: The sample carries other DNA sequences with the same CDR3. The chain recombines TRBV7-8 with TRBJ1-5; 10 positions match TRBD1. The CDR3 runs to 14 residues. V shed 5 bases and J 4 bases; nucleotides not matched to a gene: 2. Germline V gene lookup returns CDR1 SGHVS and CDR2 FQNEAQ. This CDR3 is CASSLGQGNQPQHF. DNA for the CDR3: TGTGCCAGCAGCCTGGGACAGGGGAATCAGCCCCAGCATTTT.

The rearrangement joins TRBV4-3 to TRBJ2-3; 11 bases fit TRBD2. The V gene end was trimmed by 5 bases and the J gene end by 5 bases; junction bases not matched to a gene: 12. Per the germline V gene, CDR1 is LGHNA and CDR2 is YSLEER. The CDR3 is 17 residues long. This CDR3 is CASSDEIAGGPVDTQYF. The CDR3 nucleotides are TGCGCCAGCAGCGACGAAATAGCGGGAGGGCCCGTAGATACGCAGTATTTT.

J is TRBJ1-1 and V is TRBV5-1, with 10 positions matching TRBD1. CDR1 and CDR2 from the germline V gene are SGHRS and YFSETQ. This CDR3 spans 14 amino acids. V shed 5 bases and J 5 bases; nucleotides not matched to a gene: 6. CDR3 residues: CASSLGTGVTEAFF. CDR3 bases: TGCGCCAGCAGTCTGGGGACAGGGGTTACTGAAGCTTTCTTT.